Listed below are T cell receptor beta chains from one sample, sequenced in a study of shared clonotypes between healthy human individuals. Profiled with immunoSEQ multiplex PCR; TCRdb holds only in-frame clones, not every one. The sample consists of approximately 2,300,000 clones, under 95% of them appearing once. The sequenced sample consisted of naive CD4+ T cells from PBMCs. The receptors derive from a man aged 18 to 29 in good health. Some clones in this sample may be carry-over from other donors' samples. Each CDR3 is given with its conserved first and last residue. The order of the fields is J gene, V gene, D gene, clone size, CDR3 protein, CDR3 DNA. The D gene is left open where the match is weak. Not every row has a clone size; where given, it reads once, few, many or a size class.

TRBJ2-5 TRBV6-5 - - CASSFPGSATQYF TGTGCCAGCAGTTTCCCGGGCTCTGCGACCCAGTACTTC
TRBJ2-7 TRBV11-2 - - CASSLNIGDILFSYEQYF TGTGCCAGCAGCTTAAATATCGGGGACATCCTCTTCTCCTACGAGCAGTACTTC
TRBJ2-1 TRBV28 TRBD2 - CASSTSGRVGDEQFF TGTGCCAGCAGTACTAGCGGGAGGGTCGGGGATGAGCAGTTCTTC
TRBJ1-1 TRBV12-5 - - CASVPSGGRTEAFF TGTGCTAGTGTTCCCTCGGGGGGTCGGACTGAAGCTTTCTTT
TRBJ2-2 TRBV13 TRBD1 - CASSIAGTGHQKNTGELFF TGTGCCAGCAGCATCGCCGGGACAGGGCACCAAAAGAACACCGGGGAGCTGTTTTTT
TRBJ2-3 TRBV7-9 - - CASSPTQGWGTDTQYF TGTGCCAGCAGCCCGACCCAGGGGTGGGGCACAGATACGCAGTATTTT
TRBJ1-5 TRBV21-1 - - CASSKYERDRPYNQPQHF TGTGCCAGCAGCAAATACGAAAGGGACAGACCCTACAATCAGCCCCAGCATTTT
TRBJ2-3 TRBV5-5 - - CASSLVRGTSDTQYF TGTGCCAGCAGCTTGGTTCGGGGTACGTCAGATACGCAGTATTTT
TRBJ1-5 TRBV6-6 - - CASSTRRGGGNQPQHF TGTGCCAGCAGCACAAGGAGGGGCGGGGGCAATCAGCCCCAGCATTTT
TRBJ2-7 TRBV5-4 TRBD2 - CASSLGASGINEQYF TGTGCCAGCAGCCTGGGGGCTAGCGGGATCAACGAGCAGTACTTC
TRBJ1-5 TRBV18 TRBD1 - CASRTGDNQPQHF TGTGCCAGCCGGACAGGGGACAATCAGCCCCAGCATTTT
TRBJ1-5 TRBV11-2 - - CASSGGSNQPQHF TGTGCCAGCAGCGGAGGGAGCAATCAGCCCCAGCATTTT
TRBJ1-3 TRBV5-1 - few CASSSGSGNTIYF TGCGCCAGCAGCTCGGGTTCGGGAAACACCATATATTTT
TRBJ2-3 TRBV9 - - CASSVVGAASPQYF TGTGCCAGCAGCGTAGTGGGGGCAGCGTCCCCGCAGTATTTT
TRBJ1-1 TRBV4-2 TRBD1 - CASSQDLTGVSAEAFF TGTGCCAGCAGCCAAGATCTGACAGGGGTTAGCGCTGAAGCTTTCTTT
TRBJ2-7 TRBV5-1 - - CASRNFGAIEQYF TGCGCCAGCCGAAATTTTGGGGCAATCGAGCAGTACTTC
TRBJ2-5 TRBV9 - - CASSVAASPRQETQYF TGTGCCAGCAGCGTAGCGGCTAGCCCTCGGCAAGAGACCCAGTACTTC
TRBJ2-3 TRBV7-2 - - CASSLSRDTQYF TGTGCCAGCAGCTTATCTAGAGATACGCAGTATTTT
TRBJ1-5 TRBV5-1 - - CASSLSADQPQHF TGCGCCAGCAGCTTATCGGCGGATCAGCCCCAGCATTTT
TRBJ2-7 TRBV2 - - CASNVAGSYEQYF TGTGCCAGCAATGTGGCGGGCTCCTACGAGCAGTACTTC
TRBJ1-1 TRBV28 TRBD1 - CASSTGDGKAFF TGTGCCAGCAGCACAGGGGACGGTAAGGCTTTCTTT
TRBJ2-7 TRBV7-2 - - CASSPDRQQSYEQYF TGTGCCAGCAGCCCCGACCGACAGCAATCCTACGAGCAGTACTTC
TRBJ2-5 TRBV9 - - CASSVDRAFETQYF TGTGCCAGCAGCGTAGATCGAGCGTTCGAGACCCAGTACTTC
TRBJ2-4 TRBV7-2 - once CASSLVSRDDIQYF TGTGCCAGCAGCTTAGTAAGCAGGGACGACATTCAGTACTTC
TRBJ1-3 TRBV11-2 - - CASSSLGAGNTIYF TGTGCCAGCAGTTCCCTGGGCGCTGGAAACACCATATATTTT
TRBJ1-2 TRBV20-1 - - CSAGQDPF TGCAGTGCTGGGCAAGACCCCTTC
TRBJ2-1 TRBV6-5 - - CASSYSSPAQGQFF TGTGCCAGCAGTTACTCGAGTCCCGCGCAGGGGCAGTTCTTC